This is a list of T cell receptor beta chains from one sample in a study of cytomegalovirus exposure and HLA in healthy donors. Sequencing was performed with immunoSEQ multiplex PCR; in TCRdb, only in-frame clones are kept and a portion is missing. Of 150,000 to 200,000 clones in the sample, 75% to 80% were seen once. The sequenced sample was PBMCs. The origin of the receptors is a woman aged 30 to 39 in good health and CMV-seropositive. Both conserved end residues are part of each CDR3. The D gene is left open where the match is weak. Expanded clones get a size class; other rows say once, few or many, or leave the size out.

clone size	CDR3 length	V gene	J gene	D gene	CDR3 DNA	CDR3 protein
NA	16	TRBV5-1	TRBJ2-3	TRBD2	TGCGCCAGCAGCCCGTTCGCGGGAGGGGTCACAGATACGCAGTATTTT	CASSPFAGGVTDTQYF
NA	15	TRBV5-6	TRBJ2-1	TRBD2	TGTGCCAGCTACATTAGCGGGAGGAATCACAATGAGCAGTTCTTC	CASYISGRNHNEQFF
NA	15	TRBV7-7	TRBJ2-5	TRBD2	TGTGCTAGCAGTAACCCGGGACTAGCCAGGGAGACCCAGTACTTC	CASSNPGLARETQYF
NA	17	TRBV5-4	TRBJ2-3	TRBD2	TGTGCCAGCAGCTGGTGGGGGAGCGGGAGGGCCGTGGATACGCAGTATTTT	CASSWWGSGRAVDTQYF
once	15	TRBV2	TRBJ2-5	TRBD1	TGTGCCAGCCTCATCTTACCGGGACAGAAAGAGACCCAGTACTTC	CASLILPGQKETQYF
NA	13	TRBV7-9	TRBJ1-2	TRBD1	TGTGCCAGCAGCCGACAGGGGCCGTGGGGCTACACCTTC	CASSRQGPWGYTF
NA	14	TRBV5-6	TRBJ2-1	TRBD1	TGTGCCAGCAGCCAGGGACAGGGGTACAATGAGCAGTTCTTC	CASSQGQGYNEQFF
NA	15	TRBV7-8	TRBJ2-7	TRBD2	TGTGCCAGCAGCCTGACCGGGACTAGAGTTGGCGAGCAGTACTTC	CASSLTGTRVGEQYF
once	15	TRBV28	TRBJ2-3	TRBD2	TGTGCCAGCAGCCCGAGCGGGGAGGGCACAGATACGCAGTATTTT	CASSPSGEGTDTQYF
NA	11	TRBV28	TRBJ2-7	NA	TGTGCCAGCAGTTTGAGACAAGAGCAGTACTTC	CASSLRQEQYF
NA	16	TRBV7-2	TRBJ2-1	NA	TGTGCCAGCAGCTTAGTAGACAGGGGAGGGTACAATGAGCAGTTCTTC	CASSLVDRGGYNEQFF
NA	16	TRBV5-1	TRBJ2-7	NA	TGCGCCAGCAGGGTCCACCCTCACAGGGAGCCGGGGGAGCAGTACTTC	CASRVHPHREPGEQYF
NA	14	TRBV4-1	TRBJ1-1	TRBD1	TGCGCCAGCAGCGCGACAGGGATCCGGAATGAAGCTTTCTTT	CASSATGIRNEAFF
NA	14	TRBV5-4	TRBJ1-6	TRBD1	TGTGCCAGCAGCCCGGACAGGAGTAGTTCACCCCTCCACTTT	CASSPDRSSSPLHF
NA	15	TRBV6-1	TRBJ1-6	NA	TGTGCCAGCAGGGGGGGGACAAGGAATAATTCACCCCTCCACTTT	CASRGGTRNNSPLHF
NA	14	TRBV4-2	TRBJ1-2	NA	TGTGCCAGCAGCGAGACGTCGGGGGTGGATGGCTACACCTTC	CASSETSGVDGYTF
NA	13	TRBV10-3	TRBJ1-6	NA	TGTGCCATCATGGGGGGGCCTAATTCACCCCTCCACTTT	CAIMGGPNSPLHF
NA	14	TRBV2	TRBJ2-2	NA	TGTGCCAGCAGTGATAATGGGCACACCGGGGAGCTGTTTTTT	CASSDNGHTGELFF
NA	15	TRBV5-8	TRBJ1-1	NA	TGTGCCAGCAGTTTGTTTCGGGGAGGTGCGACTGAAGCTTTCTTT	CASSLFRGGATEAFF
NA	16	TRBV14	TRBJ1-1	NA	TGTGCCAGCAGCCGACTACAACGGGACATTAACACTGAAGCTTTCTTT	CASSRLQRDINTEAFF